Included here is one TCR beta chain sequence, with context. This clone was picked up a small number of times. The clone's antigen remains unknown. One base away there is no much larger clone; base qualities are not given. The data originate from a study of beta chain features in type 1 diabetes (dated by TCRdb to between 2018 and 2020). Regarding the research as a whole: Patients and healthy donors did not differ in mean age, gender distribution, total cell number or subset yield. A total of under 120,000,000 sorted cells were examined across all samples, and RNA yield correlated strongly with the number of cells per subset. In the study, TCRB repertoires of sorted circulating CD4+ T cell subsets from recently diagnosed type 1 diabetes patients were compared with those of matched healthy donors. Naive and central memory subsets were obtained from all 30 or so donors, but regulatory and stem cell-like memory subsets were isolated from only 8 patients and 8 healthy donors.

What the study reported, not specific to this receptor: At VDJ recombination sites, patients with type 1 diabetes made fewer insertions and deleted more nucleotides, a pattern implying thymic rearrangement abnormalities. Type 1 diabetes patients showed a moderate but significant shortening of TCRB CDR3 length in all four CD4+ subsets. PCR may preferentially amplify shorter templates, but because patient and control samples were amplified and corrected together, any resulting skew would affect both groups equally. Because the HLA sub-analyses included only small numbers of individuals, any influence of HLA type on TCRB rearrangement was left unresolved. Because cDNA was sequenced instead of genomic DNA, highly expressing activated cells could be over-represented, though the groups showed no difference in activation or CD3 levels. Naive, central memory and regulatory TCRB repertoires appeared to be more alike among patients than among healthy donors.

Each donor gave one peripheral blood draw, averaging roughly 120 mL, which was collected into heparinised tubes. Naive, central memory, regulatory and stem cell-like memory CD4+ T cells were sorted on a BD FACSAria II using a panel including CD45RO, CCR7, CD25, CD127, CD95 and CD27. A purity above 95% was achieved for all sorted populations. PBMCs were separated immediately by Lymphoprep density gradient centrifugation and were stained directly, without being cultured. Samples were stained and sorted in pairs, with one healthy donor and one patient per experiment, so that batch effects were minimized. The High Capacity cDNA Reverse Transcription Kit was used to reverse transcribe all of the isolated RNA, meaning that expressed TCRB transcripts were what got sequenced. Deep immunoSEQ sequencing was performed on naive, central memory and regulatory T cell samples, with an average of around 3.4 million total reads per sample. After sorted cells were lysed in RLT buffer, RNA was extracted with DNase-treated RNeasy Micro or Mini kits, with the choice depending on cell number. Each cell subset was processed on its own to prevent cross-contamination, while patient and healthy donor samples were processed together. TCRB sequences were amplified from cDNA with the immunoSEQ multiplex PCR, producing 87-bp fragments spanning the CDR3 region. Sequencing of the amplicons was done on the Illumina HiSeq platform. The published analysis was carried out like this. PCR bias was computationally corrected using synthetic template baselines, reads within Hamming distance 2 were collapsed, and singletons that could not be merged were discarded. By aligning reads against IMGT, V, D and J genes, CDR3 length, and insertions or deletions at six rearrangement sites were assigned. Clonotype counts were normalized to sorted cell number within each subset before computing true diversity and Gini coefficients with the tcR R package. Repertoire sharing was quantified using the overlap coefficient calculated on TCRB nucleotide sequences. TCRdb took over this immuneACCESS table, retaining in-frame rearrangements with V and J assigned. Such tables are incomplete; in checked studies, under half of the missing clones stem from an unresolved V gene, and the remainder is unexplained. V, J and clone size derive from that table, while D and trimming were established from the DNA sequence. The sample yields 150,000 to 180,000 clones; approximately 8.1% were counted once. Nearly 0.65% of the sample is taken by the ten largest.

Sequenced: central memory CD4+ T cells from blood. This receptor was taken from a man aged 18 to 29 in good health.

The nucleotide sequence is TGTGCCAGCAGACCGACAGGGATGAACACTGAAGCTTTCTTT. This sequence encodes CASRPTGMNTEAFF. The sequence is built from TRBV7-9 and TRBJ1-1; a stretch of 7 junction bases matches TRBD1. The CDR3 contains 14 residues, cysteine and phenylalanine counted. Only the CDR3 region is kept as DNA, spanning 42 bases read in frame from base 1. Reading the germline V gene (reference sequence) gives CDR1 SEHNR and CDR2 FQNEAQ. Germline trimming: 6 bases from V, 0 bases from J; junction bases outside gene matches: 4.